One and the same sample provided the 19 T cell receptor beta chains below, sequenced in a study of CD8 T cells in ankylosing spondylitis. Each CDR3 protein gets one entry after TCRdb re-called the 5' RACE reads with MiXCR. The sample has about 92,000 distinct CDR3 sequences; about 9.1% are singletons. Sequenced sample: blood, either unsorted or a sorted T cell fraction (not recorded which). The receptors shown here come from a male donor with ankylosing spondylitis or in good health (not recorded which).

CDR3 residues: CASSHTGQGITDTQYF. The CDR3 nucleotides read TGTGCCAGCAGCCATACCGGACAGGGAATCACAGATACGCAGTATTTT. The V call is TRBV7-9, the J call TRBJ2-3, with 8 bases identical to TRBD1. The ends lost 5 bases at V and 2 bases at J; junction bases unmatched: 9. The CDR3 totals 16 residues. Per germline, CDR1 SEHNR and CDR2 FQNEAQ (reference sequence).

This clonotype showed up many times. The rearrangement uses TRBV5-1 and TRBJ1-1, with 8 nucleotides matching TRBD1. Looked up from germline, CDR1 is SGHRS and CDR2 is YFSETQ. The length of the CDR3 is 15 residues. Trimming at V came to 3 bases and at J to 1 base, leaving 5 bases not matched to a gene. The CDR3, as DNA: TGCGCCAGCAGCTACGGCGACAGGGGGAACACTGAAGCTTTCTTT. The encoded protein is CASSYGDRGNTEAFF.

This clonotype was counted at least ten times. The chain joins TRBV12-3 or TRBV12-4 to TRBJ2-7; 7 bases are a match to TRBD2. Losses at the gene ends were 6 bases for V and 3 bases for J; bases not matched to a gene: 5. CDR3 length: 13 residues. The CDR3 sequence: CASRRAGSYEQYF. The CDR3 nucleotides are TGTGCCAGCAGGCGAGCGGGGAGCTACGAGCAGTACTTC.

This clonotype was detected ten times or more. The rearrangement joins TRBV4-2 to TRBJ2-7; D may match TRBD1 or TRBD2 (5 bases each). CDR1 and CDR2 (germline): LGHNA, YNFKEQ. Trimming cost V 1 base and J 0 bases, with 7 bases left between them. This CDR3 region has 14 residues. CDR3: CASSQVGTSYEQYF. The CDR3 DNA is TGTGCCAGCAGCCAAGTAGGGACCTCCTACGAGCAGTACTTC.

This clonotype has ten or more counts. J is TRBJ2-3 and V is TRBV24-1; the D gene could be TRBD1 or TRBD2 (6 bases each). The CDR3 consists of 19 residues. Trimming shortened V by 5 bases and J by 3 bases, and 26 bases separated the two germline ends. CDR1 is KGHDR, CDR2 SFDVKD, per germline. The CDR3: CATSAYLGGGGPTTDTQYF. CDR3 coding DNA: TGTGCCACCAGTGCCTATTTGGGGGGCGGAGGGCCTACGACAGATACGCAGTATTTT.

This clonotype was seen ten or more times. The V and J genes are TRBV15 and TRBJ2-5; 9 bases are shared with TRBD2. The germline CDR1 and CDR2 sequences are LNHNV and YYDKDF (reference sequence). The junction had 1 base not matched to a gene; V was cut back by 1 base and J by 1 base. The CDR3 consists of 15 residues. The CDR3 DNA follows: TGTGCCACCAGCAGAGTTAGCGGGGGCCAAGAGACCCAGTACTTC. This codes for CATSRVSGGQETQYF.

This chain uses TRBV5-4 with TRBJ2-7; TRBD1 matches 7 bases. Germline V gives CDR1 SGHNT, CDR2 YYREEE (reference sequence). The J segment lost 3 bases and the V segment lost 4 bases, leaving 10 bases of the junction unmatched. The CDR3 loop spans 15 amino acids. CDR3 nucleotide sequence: TGTGCCAGCAGCGGCGGCGACAGGGTTCTCTACGAGCAGTACTTC. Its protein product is CASSGGDRVLYEQYF.

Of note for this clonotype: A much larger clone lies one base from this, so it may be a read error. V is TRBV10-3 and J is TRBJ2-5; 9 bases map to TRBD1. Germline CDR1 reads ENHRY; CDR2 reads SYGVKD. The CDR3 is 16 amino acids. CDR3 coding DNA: TGTGCCATCAGCCATGCGGGACAGGGCTACCAAGAGACCAAGTACTTC. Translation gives CAISHAGQGYQETKYF.

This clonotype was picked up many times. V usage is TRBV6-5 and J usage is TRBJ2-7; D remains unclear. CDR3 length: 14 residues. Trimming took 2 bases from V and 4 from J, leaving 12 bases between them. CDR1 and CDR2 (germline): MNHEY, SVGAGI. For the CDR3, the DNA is TGTGCCAGCAGTTACGGGGTAATAGGATACGAGCAGTACTTC. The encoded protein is CASSYGVIGYEQYF.

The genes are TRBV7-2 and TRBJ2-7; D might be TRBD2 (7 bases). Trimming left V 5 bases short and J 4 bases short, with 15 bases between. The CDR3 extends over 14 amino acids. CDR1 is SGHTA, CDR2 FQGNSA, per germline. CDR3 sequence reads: CASSNQGGGYEQYF. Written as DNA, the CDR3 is TGTGCCAGCAGCAACCAGGGAGGGGGGTACGAGCAGTACTTC.

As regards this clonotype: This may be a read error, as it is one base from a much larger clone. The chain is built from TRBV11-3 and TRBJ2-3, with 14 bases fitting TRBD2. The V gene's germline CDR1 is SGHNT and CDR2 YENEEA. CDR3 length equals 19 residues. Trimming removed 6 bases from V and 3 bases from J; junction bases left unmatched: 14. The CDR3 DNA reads TGTGCCAGCAGTCTTACCTGGACTAGCGGGGGGATACGAACAGATACGCAGTATTTT. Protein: CASSLTWTSGGIRTDTQYF.

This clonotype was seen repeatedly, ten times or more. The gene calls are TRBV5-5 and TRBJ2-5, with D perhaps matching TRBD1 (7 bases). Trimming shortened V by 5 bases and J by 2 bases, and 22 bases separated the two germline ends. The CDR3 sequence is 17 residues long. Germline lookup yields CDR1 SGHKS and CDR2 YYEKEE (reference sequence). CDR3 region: CASSTAGQSPYQETQYF. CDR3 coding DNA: TGTGCCAGCAGTACCGCGGGACAGTCGCCGTATCAAGAGACCCAGTACTTC.

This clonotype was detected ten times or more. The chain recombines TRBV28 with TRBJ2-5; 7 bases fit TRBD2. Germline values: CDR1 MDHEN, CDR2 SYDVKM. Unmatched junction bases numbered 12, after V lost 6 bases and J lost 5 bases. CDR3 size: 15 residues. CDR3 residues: CASSLGTNTLETQYF. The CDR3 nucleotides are TGTGCCAGCAGCCTAGGGACTAATACCCTCGAGACCCAGTACTTC. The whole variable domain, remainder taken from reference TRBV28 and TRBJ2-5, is DVKVTQSSRYLVKRTGEKVFLECVQDMDHENMFWYRQDPGLGLRLIYFSYDVKMKEKGDIPEGYSVSREKKERFSLILESASTNQTSMYLCASSLGTNTLETQYFGPGTRLLVL.

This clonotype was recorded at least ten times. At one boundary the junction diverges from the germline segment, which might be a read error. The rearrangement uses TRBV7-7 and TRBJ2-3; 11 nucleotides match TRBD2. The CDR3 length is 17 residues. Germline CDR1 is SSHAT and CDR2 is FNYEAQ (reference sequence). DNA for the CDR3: TGTGCTAGCAGCCCCGATAGCGGGGGGGCCCTCACAGATACGCAGTATTTT. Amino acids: CASSPDSGGALTDTQYF. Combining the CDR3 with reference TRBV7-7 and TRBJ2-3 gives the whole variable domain GAGVSQSPRYKVTKRGQDVTLRCDPISSHATLYWYQQALGQGPEFLTYFNYEAQPDKSGLPSDRFSAERPEGSISTLTIQRTEQRDSAMYRCASSPDSGGALTDTQYFGPGTRLTVL.

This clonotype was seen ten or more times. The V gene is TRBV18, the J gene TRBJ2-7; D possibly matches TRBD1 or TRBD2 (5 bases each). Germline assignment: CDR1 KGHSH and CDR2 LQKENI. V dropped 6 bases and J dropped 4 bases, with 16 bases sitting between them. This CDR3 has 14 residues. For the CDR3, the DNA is TGTGCCAGCTCTCCCGTCGGGGCCTTGTACGAGCAGTACTTC. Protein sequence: CASSPVGALYEQYF.

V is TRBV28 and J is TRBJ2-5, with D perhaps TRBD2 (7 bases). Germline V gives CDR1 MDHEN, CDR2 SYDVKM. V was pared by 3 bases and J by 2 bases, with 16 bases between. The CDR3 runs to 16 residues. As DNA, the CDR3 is TGTGCCAGCAGTTTTTCGGGGGGCGCTGAACAAGAGACCCAGTACTTC. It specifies CASSFSGGAEQETQYF.

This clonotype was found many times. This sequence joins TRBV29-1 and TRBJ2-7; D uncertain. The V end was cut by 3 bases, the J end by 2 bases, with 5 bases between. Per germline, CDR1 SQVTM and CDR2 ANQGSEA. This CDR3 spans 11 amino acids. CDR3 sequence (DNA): TGCAGCGTTGAGACTCCCTACGAGCAGTACTTC. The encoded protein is CSVETPYEQYF.

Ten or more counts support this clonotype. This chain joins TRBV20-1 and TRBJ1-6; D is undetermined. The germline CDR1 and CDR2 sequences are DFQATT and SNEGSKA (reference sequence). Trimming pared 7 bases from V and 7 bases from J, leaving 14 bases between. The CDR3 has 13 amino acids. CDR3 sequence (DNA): TGCAGTGTTGGAATTCAGGAGAATTCACCCCTCCACTTT. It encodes CSVGIQENSPLHF.

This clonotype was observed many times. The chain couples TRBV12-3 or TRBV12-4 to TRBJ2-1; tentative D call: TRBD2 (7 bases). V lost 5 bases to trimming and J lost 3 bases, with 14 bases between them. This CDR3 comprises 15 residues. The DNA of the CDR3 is TGTGCCAGCAGTAGGGGGGGGAGTTTCTACAATGAGCAGTTCTTC. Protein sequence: CASSRGGSFYNEQFF.